This T cell receptor (beta chain) was sequenced for a study of cytomegalovirus exposure and HLA in healthy donors. Germline values: CDR1 MDHEN, CDR2 SYDVKM. V lost 6 bases to trimming and J lost 6 bases, with 14 bases between them. The CDR3 consists of 14 residues. The PCR had 60 Vbeta and 13 Jbeta primers. The protocol was immunoSEQ multiplex PCR, while the TCRdb copy is restricted to in-frame clones and leaves out a portion. Found here are about 120,000 clones, under 85% of them singletons; the top ten hold approximately 11%. The clonotype was recovered from a man between 40 and 49 years old in good health and CMV-seropositive. The chain couples TRBV28 to TRBJ1-4; unclear D gene. The source material was PBMCs. Written as DNA, the CDR3 is TGTGCCAGCAGGCCTGCTACTAGTGATGAAAAACTGTTTTTT. Protein: CASRPATSDEKLFF.